This T cell receptor (beta chain) was sequenced in a study of blood T cell repertoires in COVID-19 (dated by TCRdb to the early 2020s). Background on the whole study: The collaborator samples originated in the United States, Italy and Spain and spanned the acute and convalescent phases of COVID-19. The prospective study material was composed of cDNA or gDNA derived from T cells, B-cell-depleted T cells, or PBMCs. Subjects who had been exposed to COVID-19, were actively infected with it, or had recovered from it provided the deeply sampled blood TCRbeta repertoires that made up the dataset. The sample metadata nearly always contained a de-identified subject ID, COVID-19 status, age in years and sex. Samples came from the ongoing ImmuneRACE study (first 160 participants) plus 1,254 subjects from 6 global collaborators. HLA class I and class II types, where available, came from metadata supplied by the sample provider rather than from assay-based typing. The repertoires were made available in a free public database intended to serve as a resource for research on the immune response to SARS-CoV-2. Results and caveats for the whole study, not just this receptor: The quantity of clinical and demographic metadata differed by source and by participant and was supplied without curation.

As regards this clone: Its binding antigen is unknown. It has no much larger one-base neighbor in the sample; base qualities were not kept.

In Seattle, one collaborating source enrolled patients while the infection was active and tracked those patients longitudinally over the course of disease. Whole blood was collected in K2EDTA tubes by collaborating institutions according to the institutions' own protocols. For TCRbeta analysis, collaborators shipped samples as frozen whole blood, isolated PBMCs, or DNA extracted from either of those sample types. TCRbeta CDR3 regions were amplified from genomic DNA using the immunoSEQ Assay, a bias-controlled multiplex PCR. On the authors' methods: Nucleated cell counts per sample were estimated from amplification of reference gene primers within the assay. Sequence reads were collapsed and filtered to measure the absolute abundance of every unique TCRbeta CDR3 rearrangement. For each sample, productive Simpson clonality was calculated by taking the square root of Simpson's diversity index across productive rearrangements. Imported from immuneACCESS, the table was reduced by TCRdb to in-frame sequences with V and J called. These copies leave out some clones; in studies compared against another copy, an unresolved V gene accounts for under half, and the cause of the remainder is not known. The DNA was the basis for D and trimming; V, J and clone size are from that table. The sample profile shows 250,000 to 350,000 clones; about 88% of them were found once. Approximately 10% of the sample is taken by the ten largest.

According to the germline V gene, CDR1 reads MNHEY and CDR2 reads SVGAGI. The V and J ends are trimmed by 6 bases and 6 bases, leaving 15 bases between them. The CDR3 measures 14 amino acids from cysteine to phenylalanine. CDR3 DNA is the only sequence kept; it has 42 bases, read in frame from the first base. Rearrangement joined TRBV6-5 to TRBJ1-3; TRBD1 might be the D gene, on 5 matching bases. This receptor was obtained from a woman under 40 with COVID-19, enrolled during active disease. Source material: peripheral blood. The nucleotide sequence is TGTGCCAGCAGATCCCAGGGAACAGAAAACACCATATATTTT. Its protein reads: CASRSQGTENTIYF.